Listed below are T cell receptor beta chains from one sample, sequenced in a study of vaccination effects on CD4 cells after COVID-19. Antigen specificity for these receptors is unknown. Data came from immunoSEQ multiplex PCR; TCRdb stores just in-frame clones and leaves some out. The repertoire holds about 28,000 clones, over 70% seen once, with 30% in the top ten. Sequences were derived from CD4+ T cells from PBMCs cultured with SARS-CoV-2 spike peptides, sampled before COVID-19 vaccination. These receptors were obtained from a human donor who received a COVID-19 vaccine. The CDR3 runs from the conserved cysteine through the conserved F or W. D genes are given only for firm matches. Size is omitted from some rows. Given values are once, few, many or a class for expanded clones.

j_gene: TRBJ1-5
d_gene: .
v_gene: TRBV2
abundance: .
CDR3aa: CASSDTLQPQHF
CDR3nt: TGTGCCAGCAGTGACACTCTTCAGCCCCAGCATTTT

j_gene: TRBJ1-2
d_gene: .
v_gene: TRBV14
abundance: few
CDR3aa: CASSQTTANYGYTF
CDR3nt: TGTGCCAGCAGCCAAACGACAGCGAACTATGGCTACACCTTC

j_gene: TRBJ2-5
d_gene: .
v_gene: TRBV4-2
abundance: .
CDR3aa: CASSQVHLQETQYF
CDR3nt: TGTGCCAGCAGCCAAGTCCATCTACAAGAGACCCAGTACTTC

j_gene: TRBJ2-1
d_gene: TRBD2
v_gene: TRBV7-2
abundance: once
CDR3aa: CASSSSRLAGVLNEQFF
CDR3nt: TGTGCCAGCAGCTCCTCCAGACTAGCGGGAGTACTAAATGAGCAGTTCTTC

j_gene: TRBJ2-5
d_gene: .
v_gene: TRBV9
abundance: .
CDR3aa: CASSVGSIPQETQYF
CDR3nt: TGTGCCAGCAGCGTAGGTAGTATCCCGCAAGAGACCCAGTACTTC

j_gene: TRBJ1-5
d_gene: .
v_gene: TRBV7-8
abundance: .
CDR3aa: CASSLRGGHSNQPQHF
CDR3nt: TGTGCCAGCAGCTTAAGGGGCGGTCATAGCAATCAGCCCCAGCATTTT

j_gene: TRBJ1-5
d_gene: .
v_gene: TRBV9
abundance: .
CDR3aa: CASSVWPSNQPQHF
CDR3nt: TGTGCCAGCAGCGTATGGCCTAGCAATCAGCCCCAGCATTTT

j_gene: TRBJ1-1
d_gene: .
v_gene: TRBV4-3
abundance: .
CDR3aa: CASSQGGGMNTEAFF
CDR3nt: TGCGCCAGCAGCCAAGGAGGGGGGATGAACACTGAAGCTTTCTTT

j_gene: TRBJ2-1
d_gene: .
v_gene: TRBV6-4
abundance: .
CDR3aa: CASSDSDGYNEQFF
CDR3nt: TGTGCCAGCAGTGACTCGGACGGATACAATGAGCAGTTCTTC

j_gene: TRBJ1-5
d_gene: .
v_gene: TRBV19
abundance: .
CDR3aa: CASRGTLRGGNQPQHF
CDR3nt: TGTGCCAGTCGCGGGACGCTACGGGGGGGCAATCAGCCCCAGCATTTT